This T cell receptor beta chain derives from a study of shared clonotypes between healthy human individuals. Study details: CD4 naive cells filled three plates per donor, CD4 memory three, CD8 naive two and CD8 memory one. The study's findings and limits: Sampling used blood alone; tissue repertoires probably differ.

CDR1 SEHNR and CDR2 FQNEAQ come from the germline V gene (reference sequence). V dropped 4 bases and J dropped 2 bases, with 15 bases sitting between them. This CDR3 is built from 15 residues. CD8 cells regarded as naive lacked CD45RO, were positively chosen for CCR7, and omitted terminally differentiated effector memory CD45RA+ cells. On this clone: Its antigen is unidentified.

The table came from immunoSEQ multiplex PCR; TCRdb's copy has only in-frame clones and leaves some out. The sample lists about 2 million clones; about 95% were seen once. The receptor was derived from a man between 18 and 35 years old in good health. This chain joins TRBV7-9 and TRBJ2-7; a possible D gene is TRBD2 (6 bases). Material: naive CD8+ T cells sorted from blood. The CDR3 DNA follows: TGTGCCAGCAGCTGGAGGGCAGACTCTGCCTACGAGCAGTACTTC. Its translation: CASSWRADSAYEQYF.